This T cell receptor beta chain was found in a study of cytomegalovirus exposure and HLA in healthy donors. Primers for the PCR totalled 60 Vbeta and 13 Jbeta. TCRdb's table, derived via immunoSEQ multiplex PCR, lists solely in-frame clones and lacks some. The data hold under 150,000 clones, with about 76% observed a single time. CDR3 length equals 15 residues. After removal of 4 bases from V and 2 bases from J, the junction contained 5 bases not matched to a gene. Germline V gives CDR1 SGHDT, CDR2 YYEEEE. The sequence was collected from a man aged 18 to 29 in good health and CMV-seronegative. The rearrangement uses TRBV5-6 and TRBJ2-7, with 11 nucleotides matching TRBD2. Sequenced sample: PBMCs. This chain's CDR3 is CASSQGLAGPYEQYF. The DNA of the CDR3 is TGTGCCAGCAGCCAAGGACTAGCGGGCCCCTACGAGCAGTACTTC.